The present entry profiles one T cell receptor beta chain with its context. The antigen is not known. The J segment lost 6 bases and the V segment lost 4 bases, leaving 6 bases of the junction unmatched. Germline values: CDR1 SGHDN, CDR2 FVKESK. The CDR3 length is 15 residues. The entry originates in a study of a mutant IDH1 vaccine in newly diagnosed glioma. Study-level information: Patients underwent eight vaccinations, which took place in weeks 1, 3, 5, 7, 11, 15, 19 and 23. Vaccination followed radiotherapy alone by 4-6 weeks, or accompanied temozolomide cycles.

Stated time point: week 5, during vaccination. In every dose of vaccine, 300 ug of mutant IDH1 20-mer peptide was given alongside topical imiquimod. Clones were sequenced by immunoSEQ multiplex PCR, and TCRdb holds only the in-frame ones, with some missing. The sample lists more than 35,000 clones, approximately 83% occurring once. The gene calls are TRBV14 and TRBJ2-1; TRBD2 aligns across 10 bases. The source was PBMCs, collected from a glioma patient whose treatment included an IDH1 peptide vaccine. The clonotype originates from a man aged 40-49 years with glioma. The CDR3 protein is CASSRWGLASNEQFF. In nucleotides, the CDR3 is TGTGCCAGCAGCCGATGGGGACTAGCGTCCAATGAGCAGTTCTTC.